The next 9 T cell receptor beta chains were all read from a single sample in a study of spatial heterogeneity in lung cancer. Study-level results: Expanded intratumoral alpha and beta TCR counts tracked tumor mutation counts.

These TCRs are of unknown antigen specificity. Specified time point: sample taken at primary tumor resection. TCRdb processed the 5' RACE reads anew with MiXCR; each CDR3 protein has one entry. The table shows 700 or so distinct CDR3 sequences, with 30% to 50% occurring only once. Sample: lung tumor tissue, taken at surgery. These receptors all come from a male donor with early-stage non-small cell lung cancer.

By share of the sample, this clonotype is medium-sized. Being off target in a library aimed at alpha chains, this beta chain has a size of little meaning. This rearrangement joins TRBV7-2 to TRBJ2-7, with 12 bases lining up with TRBD2. Germline CDR1 and CDR2: SGHTA and FQGNSA. V lost 5 bases and J lost 7; bases outside the gene matches: 6. This CDR3 region has 14 residues. The CDR3 coding sequence is TGTGCCAGCAGCGGACTAGCGGGGTTTGGGGAGCAGTACTTC. Its translation is CASSGLAGFGEQYF. The whole variable domain, filled in from reference TRBV7-2 and TRBJ2-7, reads GAGVSQSPSNKVTEKGKDVELRCDPISGHTALYWYRQSLGQGLEFLIYFQGNSAPDKSGLPSDRFSAERTGGSVSTLTIQRTQQEDSAVYLCASSGLAGFGEQYFGPGTRLTVT.

Concerning this clonotype: A library prepared for alpha chains yielded this beta chain as an off-target read; its size is of little meaning. V and J are TRBV10-3 and TRBJ1-1, with 7 bases identical to TRBD1. The CDR3 spans 14 residues. Germline V gene data show CDR1 as ENHRY and CDR2 as SYGVKD. The V gene end was trimmed by 4 bases and the J gene end by 4 bases; junction bases not matched to a gene: 6. The CDR3 nucleotides are TGTGCCATCAGTGCCTTGACAGGGCCCACTGAAGCTTTCTTT. As protein: CAISALTGPTEAFF.

In its sample, this clonotype is large. This beta chain represents an off-target read in a library built for alpha chains; its size is of limited meaning. The chain uses TRBV5-1 and TRBJ2-2, with TRBD1 identical over 8 bases. Germline V CDR1 and CDR2: SGHRS, YFSETQ. The V segment lost 4 bases and the J segment 5 bases; nucleotides outside the gene matches: 7. This CDR3 contains 15 residues. CDR3 region: CASSPRQGTTGELFF. CDR3 DNA: TGCGCCAGCAGCCCTAGACAGGGGACGACCGGGGAGCTGTTTTTT.

As to this clonotype: This beta chain is an unintended read in a library built for alpha chains; its size means little. The V call is TRBV6-5, the J call TRBJ1-4; the match to TRBD1 covers 7 bases. The CDR3 is made up of 14 amino acids. The germline CDR1 and CDR2 sequences are MNHEY and SVGAGI. V shed 6 bases, J shed 5 bases, and the junction held 6 bases outside the gene matches. The DNA for the CDR3 is TGTGCCAGCAGGAGGGACAGACGGAATGAAAAACTGTTTTTT. It is translated as CASRRDRRNEKLFF.

A single count supports this clonotype. This beta chain lies outside the target of a library built for alpha chains; its clone size means little. The chain uses TRBV27 and TRBJ2-3, with D possibly matching TRBD1 (6 bases). CDR1 is MNHEY and CDR2 is SMNVEV in the germline V gene (reference sequence). This CDR3 region has 16 residues. The V end was cut by 2 bases, the J end by 2 bases, with 14 bases between. CDR3 sequence reads: CASSLNLGQHTDTQYF. CDR3 nucleotides: TGTGCCAGCAGTTTAAATCTGGGACAACACACAGATACGCAGTATTTT.

In this sample, this clonotype is large. This beta chain is an off-target read within a library intended for alpha chains, so its frequency means little. V and J are TRBV29-1 and TRBJ1-5; D ambiguous. The CDR3 has 13 amino acids. V was shortened by 4 bases and J by 0 bases, with 7 bases between the two germline ends. Germline CDR1 SQVTM, CDR2 ANQGSEA. In nucleotides, the CDR3 is TGCAGCGTTGCGGAGAATAGCAATCAGCCCCAGCATTTT. Translated: CSVAENSNQPQHF. Full variable domain (rest looked up from reference TRBV29-1 and TRBJ1-5): SAVISQKPSRDICQRGTSLTIQCQVDSQVTMMFWYRQQPGQSLTLIATANQGSEATYESGFVIDKFPISRPNLTFSTLTVSNMSPEDSSIYLCSVAENSNQPQHFGDGTRLSIL.

This clonotype is labeled large. The library was built for alpha chains, so this beta chain is an off-target read and its size means little. The chain links TRBV7-8 to TRBJ2-7, with D hard to call. Germline CDR1 and CDR2: SGHVS and FQNEAQ. The V gene lost 1 base and the J gene lost 2 bases, with 9 bases spanning the gap. The CDR3 contains 14 residues. The CDR3 spells CASSLVVIPYEQYF. The CDR3, as DNA: TGTGCCAGCAGCTTAGTAGTGATCCCCTACGAGCAGTACTTC. Combining the CDR3 with reference TRBV7-8 and TRBJ2-7 gives the whole variable domain GAGVSQSPRYKVAKRGQDVALRCDPISGHVSLFWYQQALGQGPEFLTYFQNEAQLDKSGLPSDRFFAERPEGSVSTLKIQRTQQEDSAVYLCASSLVVIPYEQYFGPGTRLTVT.

With regard to this clonotype: The library was prepared for alpha chains; this beta chain is a stray read, so its frequency means little. This sequence joins TRBV14 and TRBJ2-5; D remains unclear. The germline CDR1 and CDR2 sequences are SGHDN and FVKESK. V was trimmed by 0 bases and J by 13 bases, leaving 6 bases between them. The CDR3 runs to 10 residues. This chain's CDR3 is CASSQDDGYF. The CDR3 DNA sequence: TGTGCCAGCAGCCAAGATGACGGGTACTTC.

This clonotype has only one observation. With the library built for alpha chains, this beta chain is off target and its frequency is not meaningful. The rearrangement joins TRBV12-3 or TRBV12-4 to TRBJ1-1, with D perhaps matching TRBD1 (5 bases). Trimming pared 4 bases from V and 0 bases from J, leaving 12 bases between. The CDR3 has 15 amino acids. The CDR3 nucleotides read TGTGCCAGCAGTTACCTAGGACACCTGAACACTGAAGCTTTCTTT. Amino acids: CASSYLGHLNTEAFF.